The rows below give T cell receptor beta chains drawn from one sample of a study of blood T cell repertoires in COVID-19. TCRdb keeps only in-frame clones here, not all; method: immunoSEQ multiplex PCR. The sample carries about 87,000 clones, 70% to 85% recorded once. Sample: peripheral blood. Source of these receptors: a woman between 45 and 60 years old with acute or convalescent COVID-19. Both conserved end residues are part of each CDR3. D genes are given only for firm matches. Some rows mark clone size as missing; the rest say once, few, many or name a class of expanded clone.

TRBJ1-3	TRBV7-2	NA	NA	CASSPSGSSGNTIYF	TGTGCCAGCAGCCCCTCGGGTTCGTCTGGAAACACCATATATTTT
TRBJ1-2	TRBV4-2	NA	NA	CASSQDTGGRGYGYTF	TGTGCCAGCAGCCAAGATACAGGAGGCAGGGGCTATGGCTACACCTTC
TRBJ2-5	TRBV19	NA	NA	CASSIFLHNQETQYF	NA
TRBJ2-5	TRBV4-3	once	TRBD1	CASSLSTGVGETQYF	TGCGCCAGCAGCCTTTCTACAGGGGTTGGGGAGACCCAGTACTTC
TRBJ2-3	TRBV29-1	NA	NA	CSGGLLGTDTQYF	TGCAGCGGCGGACTGTTGGGCACAGATACGCAGTATTTT
TRBJ1-1	TRBV5-1	NA	TRBD1	CASVGQLNTEAFF	TGCGCCAGTGTGGGACAGTTGAACACTGAAGCTTTCTTT
TRBJ2-3	TRBV19	NA	TRBD2	CASSILWTSGVLADTQYF	TGTGCCAGTAGTATACTATGGACTAGCGGGGTCCTGGCGGATACGCAGTATTTT
TRBJ1-2	TRBV28	NA	NA	CASSLVGARGYTF	TGTGCCAGCAGTTTAGTGGGGGCGCGGGGCTACACCTTC
TRBJ2-3	TRBV3-1/TRBV3-2	NA	NA	CASSPVSGNGDTQYF	TGTGCCAGCAGTCCTGTATCCGGAAACGGGGATACGCAGTATTTT
TRBJ2-1	TRBV27	NA	TRBD1	CASSKGQGKIWEQFF	TGTGCCAGCAGTAAGGGACAGGGAAAAATCTGGGAGCAGTTCTTC
TRBJ2-2	TRBV2	once	TRBD1	CASKGQGALRANTGELFF	TGTGCCAGCAAGGGACAGGGGGCGTTACGGGCGAACACCGGGGAGCTGTTTTTT
TRBJ1-4	TRBV19	NA	TRBD1	CASRAPGQGDEKLFF	TGTGCCAGTAGAGCCCCGGGACAGGGGGACGAAAAACTGTTTTTT